The entry that follows covers one TCR beta chain sequence. Its antigen is unidentified. In germline, CDR1 is GTSNPN, CDR2 SVGIG (reference sequence). The CDR3 loop spans 13 amino acids. Trimming removed 5 bases from V and 0 bases from J; junction bases left unmatched: 3. The data are from a study of shared clonotypes between healthy human individuals. Study-wide results and caveats: Researchers found naive subsets generally carried larger estimated richness than memory subsets. Clonotype sharing among donors was expected to depend on sequencing depth.

Some clones are missing from TCRdb's copy, which holds only in-frame ones; the method was immunoSEQ multiplex PCR. The data contain about 2 million clones, about 94% of them singletons. CD45RO-negative, CCR7-positively selected cells formed the naive CD8 fraction, excluding terminally differentiated effector memory CD45RA+ cells. Among the donors, all were Caucasian adults who lived in Nashville, Tennessee. The sample consisted of naive CD8+ T cells sorted from blood. The chain couples TRBV30 to TRBJ1-1, with 7 bases aligning to TRBD1. This TCR derives from a man between 18 and 29 years old in good health. CDR3: CAWGTVLNTEAFF. Here the CDR3 DNA reads TGTGCCTGGGGGACAGTTTTGAACACTGAAGCTTTCTTT.